This T cell receptor beta chain was sequenced in a study of CD8+ T cells in alopecia areata. Looking at the study overall: At a dose of 5 to 10 mg twice daily, oral tofacitinib was given to treated patients.

General study results and limits: Higher clonality was seen in lesional scalp than in normal scalp, especially in alopecia totalis/universalis.

Individuals with alopecia areata gave both lesional scalp punch biopsies and peripheral blood for collection. The authors extracted RNA and reverse transcribed it into cDNA as the sequencing template. Method: immunoSEQ multiplex PCR; TCRdb's copy keeps in-frame clones and lacks some. Of approximately 140,000 clones listed, about 89% were seen once; the top ten hold more than 13%. As concerns this clone: No antigen is known for it.

The CDR3 loop spans 11 amino acids. CDR1 and CDR2 (germline): SEHNR, FQNEAQ (reference sequence). The ends were cut back, 5 bases at V and 5 bases at J, with 4 bases in the middle. Material: CD8+ T cells sorted from blood, obtained at week 0. This chain uses TRBV7-9 with TRBJ2-1; D unclear. The receptor was derived from a human donor with alopecia areata. The CDR3: CASSINNEQFF. CDR3 DNA sequence: TGTGCCAGCAGCATTAACAATGAGCAGTTCTTC.